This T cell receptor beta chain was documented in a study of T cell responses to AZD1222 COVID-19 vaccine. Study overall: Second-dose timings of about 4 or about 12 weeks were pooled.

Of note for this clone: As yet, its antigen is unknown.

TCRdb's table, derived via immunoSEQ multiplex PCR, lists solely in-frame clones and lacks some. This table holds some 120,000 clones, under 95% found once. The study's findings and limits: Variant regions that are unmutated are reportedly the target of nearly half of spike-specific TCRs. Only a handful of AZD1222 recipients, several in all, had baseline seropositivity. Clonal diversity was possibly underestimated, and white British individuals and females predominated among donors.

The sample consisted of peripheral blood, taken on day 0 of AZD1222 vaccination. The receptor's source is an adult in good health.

The CDR3 coding sequence is TGTGCCAGCATTTGGACCGGGGATAGCAATCAGCCCCAGCATTTT. Protein product: CASIWTGDSNQPQHF. The chain recombines TRBV6-5 with TRBJ1-5; D uncertain. This CDR3 is 15 amino acids long. Germline V gene sequence: CDR1 MNHEY, CDR2 SVGAGI. V was trimmed by 7 bases and J by 0 bases, leaving 13 bases between them.